The T cell receptor beta chain under discussion was sequenced for a study of Graves' ophthalmopathy and Graves' hyperthyroidism. Study context: Untreated patients at initial diagnosis provided peripheral blood. The study, taken as a whole, reports: Using 13 signatures, a model distinguished ophthalmopathy from stable hyperthyroidism, reaching around 90% sensitivity and around 81% specificity. Detection in blood was also observed for most expanded thyroid clonotypes above 0.001 frequency.

Germline assignment: CDR1 SGHTA and CDR2 FQGNSA. CDR3 length equals 13 residues. With 5 bases clipped from V and 7 bases from J, the junction kept 5 bases outside the gene matches. Diagnosis was based on clinical symptoms, serum thyroxine, TRAb, thyroid ultrasound and orbital computed tomography. Beta-chain TCR CDR3 regions were amplified from RNA transcripts. First-round RT-PCR used HTBI primers; second-round multiplex PCR followed. One entry per CDR3 protein results from TCRdb running MiXCR on the multiplex PCR reads. In the table there are roughly 230,000 distinct CDR3 sequences, 20% to 25% of which are singletons. This clonotype was seen repeatedly, ten times or more. What it recognizes is unknown.

The chain carries TRBV7-2 and TRBJ1-5; TRBD1 matches 7 bases. The sequenced sample consisted of peripheral blood. The sequence was obtained from a woman aged 45-65 years with Graves' ophthalmopathy. CDR3 coding DNA: TGTGCCAGCAGCCTCTCAGGGGGGCAGCCCCAGCATTTT. This translates into CASSLSGGQPQHF.